The rows below give T cell receptor beta chains drawn from one sample of a study of shared clonotypes between healthy human individuals. Data came from immunoSEQ multiplex PCR; TCRdb stores just in-frame clones and leaves some out. Among some 800,000 clones, almost 95% were seen once, and the ten largest hold less than 25%. Specimen: naive CD8+ T cells sorted from blood. The receptors here all came from a man aged 30 to 45 in good health. The CDR3 runs from the conserved cysteine through the conserved F or W. A D gene is named only where the DNA matches it firmly. A row's size may be missing; if present it is once, few, many or a size class.

abundance,v_gene,j_gene,d_gene,CDR3nt,CDR3aa
-,TRBV6-1,TRBJ1-5,-,TGTGCCAGCAGTGTTCCTGTCTGGGATCAGCCCCAGCATTTT,CASSVPVWDQPQHF
-,TRBV4-1,TRBJ2-2,TRBD2,TGCGCCAGCAGCCAACATAGCGGGAGGGGCGGGGAGCTGTTTTTT,CASSQHSGRGGELFF
-,TRBV6-5,TRBJ2-5,-,TGTGCCAGCAGTCCCTGGACCACCGGGGAGACCCAGTACTTC,CASSPWTTGETQYF
-,TRBV28,TRBJ2-1,TRBD2,TGTGCCAGCAGTCCCCTGACTAGCTCAAGTGAGCAGTTCTTC,CASSPLTSSSEQFF
few,TRBV7-9,TRBJ1-1,TRBD1,TGTGCCAGCAGCTTGGGAGGACAGGGAAACACTGAAGCTTTCTTT,CASSLGGQGNTEAFF
-,TRBV29-1,TRBJ2-7,-,TGCAGCGTCGCGGGCCCGAGCTCCTACGAGCAGTACTTC,CSVAGPSSYEQYF
-,TRBV13,TRBJ2-1,TRBD2,TGTGCCAGCACCCTGACTAGCGGGATCGACAATGAGCAGTTCTTC,CASTLTSGIDNEQFF
-,TRBV7-6,TRBJ1-1,-,TGTGCCAGCAGCTTATCCCGTGAAGCTTTCTTT,CASSLSREAFF
-,TRBV19,TRBJ2-7,-,TGTGCCAGTAGTACTTCCGGGACCACTGGGTACGAGCAGTACTTC,CASSTSGTTGYEQYF
-,TRBV6-1,TRBJ1-1,TRBD1,TGTGCCAGCAGTGAATGGGCAGGGGGCCGAGAAGCTTTCTTT,CASSEWAGGREAFF
-,TRBV6-1,TRBJ2-3,-,TGTGCCAGCAGTGACCCTGACAGCTCTAGCACAGATACGCAGTATTTT,CASSDPDSSSTDTQYF
-,TRBV28,TRBJ1-5,-,TGTGCCAGCAGTTTAGTTAATCAGCCCCAGCATTTT,CASSLVNQPQHF
-,TRBV19,TRBJ2-3,TRBD2,TGTGCCAGTAGTACTAGCGGAGACACAGATACGCAGTATTTT,CASSTSGDTDTQYF
-,TRBV9,TRBJ1-2,TRBD1,TGTGCCAGCATGGACAGGGTCTATGGCTACACCTTC,CASMDRVYGYTF
-,TRBV27,TRBJ2-2,TRBD2,TGTGCCAGCAGTTTACAACTAGCGGGAGCCGGGGAGCTGTTTTTT,CASSLQLAGAGELFF
-,TRBV10-3,TRBJ2-1,-,TGTGCCATCAGTGAGTCCGCAAATGAGCAGTTCTTC,CAISESANEQFF
-,TRBV6-1,TRBJ2-1,TRBD1,TGTGCCAGCAGTCTGGACAGGGGGCAATACAATGAGCAGTTCTTC,CASSLDRGQYNEQFF
-,TRBV7-9,TRBJ2-7,TRBD1,TGTGCCAGCAGCTTAGGGGGACAGGGGGCGATGTACGAGCAGTACTTC,CASSLGGQGAMYEQYF
-,TRBV11-2,TRBJ2-7,TRBD2,TGTGCCAGCAGCTTTTTCGGGGGGATCGGATACGAGCAGTACTTC,CASSFFGGIGYEQYF
-,TRBV4-1,TRBJ1-1,TRBD1,TGCGCCAGCAGCCAAGATTGGGCCAGGGGGACTGAAGCTTTCTTT,CASSQDWARGTEAFF
-,TRBV4-1,TRBJ2-1,-,TGCGCCAGCAGCCAAGCCAGCGGCAATGAGCAGTTCTTC,CASSQASGNEQFF
-,TRBV15,TRBJ2-2,TRBD2,TGTGCCACCAGCAGAATAGCGGGAGCGGGCGGGGAGCTGTTTTTT,CATSRIAGAGGELFF
-,TRBV29-1,TRBJ2-3,TRBD1,TGCAGCGTTGTACAGGGGGCAGATACGCAGTATTTT,CSVVQGADTQYF
-,TRBV14,TRBJ2-7,TRBD2,TGTGCCAGCGCGTTGACTAGCGGGAGGGGCGAGCAGTACTTC,CASALTSGRGEQYF
-,TRBV6-1,TRBJ1-1,-,TGTGCCAGCAGTGACGCCCCACAGTACACTGAAGCTTTCTTT,CASSDAPQYTEAFF
-,TRBV6-5,TRBJ2-7,-,TGTGCCAGCAGTTACTCCAAGACCTACGAGCAGTACTTC,CASSYSKTYEQYF
-,TRBV28,TRBJ2-7,TRBD1,TGTGCCAGCAGTACTCCCGGGACAGGGAAGTACGAGCAGTACTTC,CASSTPGTGKYEQYF
-,TRBV28,TRBJ2-2,-,TGTGCCAGCAGTAAAACTCGACCCGGGGAGCTGTTTTTT,CASSKTRPGELFF
-,TRBV29-1,TRBJ2-7,TRBD2,TGCAGCGTTGTGACTAGCGGAACCTACGAGCAGTACTTC,CSVVTSGTYEQYF
-,TRBV27,TRBJ2-7,TRBD2,TGTGCCAGCAACCCTGGGACTAGTCCTCGCGAGCAGTACTTC,CASNPGTSPREQYF
-,TRBV7-9,TRBJ2-3,TRBD2,TGTGCCAGCAGCTTCCTTCATCTTGGACTAGCGGCTAGCACAGATACGCAGTATTTT,CASSFLHLGLAASTDTQYF
few,TRBV6-5,TRBJ1-1,-,TGTGCCACGAGGGGTCTCTCGAACACTGAAGCTTTCTTT,CATRGLSNTEAFF
-,TRBV4-2,TRBJ2-1,TRBD1,TGTGCCAGCAGCCAAGAATTTGGGACAGGGGAGCAGTTCTTC,CASSQEFGTGEQFF
few,TRBV28,TRBJ1-5,-,TGTGCCAGCAGTTTCCTGGACACCAATAGCAATCAGCCCCAGCATTTT,CASSFLDTNSNQPQHF
-,TRBV6-6,TRBJ2-7,-,TGTGCCCACGGCAGCGCCTACGAGCAGTACTTC,CAHGSAYEQYF
-,TRBV6-5,TRBJ2-2,-,TGTGCCAGCACCACGCGGGGCAGGTACAACGGGGAGCTGTTTTTT,CASTTRGRYNGELFF
-,TRBV4-1,TRBJ1-5,-,TGCGCCAGCAGCCTAAGCCCAGGGGGCAATCAGCCCCAGCATTTT,CASSLSPGGNQPQHF
-,TRBV10-3,TRBJ2-7,TRBD1,TGTGCCATCAGTGAAATGCTGGGACAGGGGTCCGAGCAGTACTTC,CAISEMLGQGSEQYF
-,TRBV6-1,TRBJ2-7,TRBD2,TGTGCCAGCGGGGCGATAGCGGGAGGGCCTTACGAGCAGTACTTC,CASGAIAGGPYEQYF
-,TRBV7-9,TRBJ2-7,-,TGTGCCAGCAGCTTAGGGGACGATTACGAGCAGTACTTC,CASSLGDDYEQYF
-,TRBV4-3,TRBJ2-7,-,TGCGCCAGCAGCCAAGAGGTGGGGGCGGGCTACGAGCAGTACTTC,CASSQEVGAGYEQYF
-,TRBV10-3,TRBJ2-3,-,TGTGCCATCAGTGATTTTGGGGGTACAGATACGCAGTATTTT,CAISDFGGTDTQYF
-,TRBV10-2,TRBJ2-7,-,TGCGCCAGCAGCCTCGTCTACCTAAGCCGCGGCTACGAGCAGTACTTC,CASSLVYLSRGYEQYF
-,TRBV27,TRBJ2-3,-,TGTGCCAGCAGTTTCCGTCCTTCCGGCACAGATACGCAGTATTTT,CASSFRPSGTDTQYF
-,TRBV29-1,TRBJ2-1,-,TGCAGCGTTGAAGGCTCCGGCTTCCAGTCCTACAATGAGCAGTTCTTC,CSVEGSGFQSYNEQFF
-,TRBV9,TRBJ2-2,TRBD1,TGTGCCAGCAGCGGACAGGGGTCCGGGGAGCTGTTTTTT,CASSGQGSGELFF
-,TRBV9,TRBJ2-2,-,TGTGCCAGCAGCCTCCCCAGACCCGGGGAGCTGTTTTTT,CASSLPRPGELFF
-,TRBV7-8,TRBJ1-5,-,TGTGCCAGCAGCTTAGACAGCCACAATCAGCCCCAGCATTTT,CASSLDSHNQPQHF
-,TRBV9,TRBJ1-2,TRBD1,TGTGCCAGCAGCGCTGGGACAGGGGGCGGCTATGGCTACACCTTC,CASSAGTGGGYGYTF
-,TRBV2,TRBJ2-7,TRBD1,TGTGCCAGCAGAGGACAGGGTTCCTACGAGCAGTACTTC,CASRGQGSYEQYF
-,TRBV4-1,TRBJ2-7,-,TGCGCCAGCAGCCAGGGGACTTCAACCTACGAGCAGTACTTC,CASSQGTSTYEQYF
-,TRBV28,TRBJ1-2,-,TGTGCCAGCAGCCGTAGCCGCCAGGGGATTTACTATGGCTACACCTTC,CASSRSRQGIYYGYTF